Sequencing of this T cell receptor (beta chain) was carried out in a study of blood T cell repertoires in COVID-19. Whole-study context: Whether acute or convalescent, the COVID-19 samples came from the United States, Italy and Spain.

How the authors handled the data: By means of reference gene primer amplification, nucleated cell counts were estimated. Libraries were prepared by immunoSEQ multiplex PCR; TCRdb keeps only in-frame clonotypes and omits some of them. The V and J calls and clone size were taken over from that table, and D and trimming were inferred from the DNA. This sample has 200,000 or so clones, with roughly 79% found just once. Trimming cost V 4 bases and J 4 bases; bases outside gene matches: 4. Germline lookup yields CDR1 LNHDA and CDR2 SQIVND (reference sequence). The CDR3 has 15 amino acids. The rearrangement joins TRBV19 to TRBJ2-1, with TRBD1 identical over 10 bases. What was sequenced was peripheral blood. The receptor was isolated from a human donor with acute or convalescent COVID-19. The donor label of this sample is uncertain. CDR3 nucleotide sequence: TGTGCCAGTAGTAGCAGGACAGGGGGTTACAATGAGCAGTTCTTC. It specifies CASSSRTGGYNEQFF.